This TCR beta chain was captured in a study of blood T cell repertoires in COVID-19. Germline loops: CDR1 LNHNV, CDR2 YYDKDF (reference sequence). The CDR3 extends over 14 amino acids. Trimming left V 5 bases short and J 0 bases short, with 8 bases between. Sequenced by immunoSEQ multiplex PCR; TCRdb stores in-frame clones only, minus some. The sample lists about 95,000 clones, more than 80% occurring once. This TCR was recovered from a human donor in a cohort sampled during active COVID-19. The rearrangement uses TRBV15 and TRBJ1-3, with D hard to call. Sequencing was carried out using peripheral blood. The CDR3 DNA sequence: TGTGCCACCAGCTACAGCCGCTCTGGAAACACCATATATTTT. Translated: CATSYSRSGNTIYF.